This TCR beta chain was identified during a study of OX40 agonist ivuxolimab in advanced cancers. General study findings and limits: Average numbers of expanded clones were greater in CD8+ T cells than in CD4+.

Germline CDR1 is SGHRS and CDR2 is YFSETQ. This CDR3 spans 14 amino acids. The V segment lost 4 bases and the J segment 6 bases; nucleotides outside the gene matches: 5. On this clone: Its specificity is unknown.

Libraries were prepared by immunoSEQ multiplex PCR; TCRdb keeps only in-frame clonotypes and omits some of them. The table includes more than 7,500 clones, approximately 91% detected once. This receptor was obtained from an adult with an advanced solid tumor such as melanoma, head and neck, liver or kidney cancer. The rearrangement uses TRBV5-1 and TRBJ2-1; 9 nucleotides agree with TRBD1. This material consisted of CD4+ or CD8+ T cells sorted from blood, taken in a trial of the OX40 agonist ivuxolimab. The CDR3 spells CASSTRDRANEQFF. The CDR3 region has the DNA TGCGCCAGCAGCACCCGGGACAGGGCCAATGAGCAGTTCTTC.